The source of this TCR beta chain is a study of blood T cell repertoires in COVID-19. CDR3 length: 12 amino acids. Germline V lookup: CDR1 ENHRY, CDR2 SYGVKD. The V end was cut by 6 bases, the J end by 8 bases, with 13 bases between. Only in-frame clones appear in the TCRdb table, and some are missing; sequencing was by immunoSEQ multiplex PCR. The sample includes some 260,000 clones, approximately 86% of them seen just once. The chain combines TRBV10-3 with TRBJ1-2, with no clear D. This clonotype was obtained from a woman between 25 and 40 years old with acute COVID-19. Input material: PBMCs or T cells enriched from blood (not recorded which). The CDR3 protein is CAIRAGSGGYTF. The CDR3 nucleotides read TGTGCCATCAGGGCAGGATCAGGAGGCTACACCTTC.